Sequencing of this T cell receptor (beta chain) was carried out in a study of T cells in Graves' hyperthyroidism and ophthalmopathy. Looked up from germline, CDR1 is KGHSH and CDR2 is LQKENI. This CDR3 is 15 amino acids long. Trimming shortened V by 6 bases and J by 2 bases, and 15 bases separated the two germline ends. What was amplified from RNA transcripts were TCR beta CDR3 regions. The primer set for the first-round RT-PCR of the TCR CDR3 was HTBI. TCRdb used MiXCR to reprocess the multiplex PCR reads, holding one entry per CDR3 protein. The top ten hold almost 8% of the sample, which has around 290,000 distinct CDR3 sequences, about an eighth seen once. The sample holds a few counts of this clonotype.

The sequence was obtained from a woman in her thirties with Graves' hyperthyroidism that later progressed to Graves' ophthalmopathy. The material sequenced was blood. The rearrangement joins TRBV18 to TRBJ2-3; D is uncertain. CDR3 nucleotide sequence: TGTGCCAGCTCCCCCCAACCTGGGGACACAGATACGCAGTATTTT. This gives the protein CASSPQPGDTDTQYF.